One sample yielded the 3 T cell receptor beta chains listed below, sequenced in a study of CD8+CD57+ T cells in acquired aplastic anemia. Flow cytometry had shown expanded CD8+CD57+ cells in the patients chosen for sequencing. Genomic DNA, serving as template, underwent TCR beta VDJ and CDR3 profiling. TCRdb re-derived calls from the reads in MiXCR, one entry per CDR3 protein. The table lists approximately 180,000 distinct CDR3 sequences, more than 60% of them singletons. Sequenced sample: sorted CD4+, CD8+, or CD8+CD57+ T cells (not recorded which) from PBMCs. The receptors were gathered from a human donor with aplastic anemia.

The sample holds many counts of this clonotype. The CDR3 DNA follows: TGTGCCTGGAGTCTGGGGATGAACACTGAAGCTTTCTTT. Protein product: CAWSLGMNTEAFF. The chain is built from TRBV30 and TRBJ1-1; no firm D call. The V end lost 2 bases, the J end lost 0 bases, and 7 bases lay between the germline ends. The CDR3 runs to 13 residues. The germline CDR1 and CDR2 sequences are GTSNPN and SVGIG (reference sequence). Filled out from reference TRBV30 and TRBJ1-1, the complete variable domain reads SQTIHQWPATLVQPVGSPLSLECTVEGTSNPNLYWYRQAAGRGLQLLFYSVGIGQISSEVPQNLSASRPQDRQFILSSKKLLLSDSGFYLCAWSLGMNTEAFFGQGTRLTVV.

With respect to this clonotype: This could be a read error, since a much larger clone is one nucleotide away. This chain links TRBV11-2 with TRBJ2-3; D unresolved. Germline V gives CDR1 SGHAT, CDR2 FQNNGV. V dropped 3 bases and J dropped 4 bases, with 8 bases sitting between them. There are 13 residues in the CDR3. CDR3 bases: TGTGCCAGCAGCTTGGTAAAGCCAGATACGCAGTATTTT. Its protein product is CASSLVKPDTQYF.

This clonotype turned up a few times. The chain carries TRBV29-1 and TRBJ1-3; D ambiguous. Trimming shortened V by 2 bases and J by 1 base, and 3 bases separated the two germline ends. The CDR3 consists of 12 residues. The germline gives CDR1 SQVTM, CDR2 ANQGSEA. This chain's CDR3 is CSVEQSGNTIYF. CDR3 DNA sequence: TGCAGCGTTGAACAATCTGGAAACACCATATATTTT.